The entry below gives a single T cell receptor beta chain sequence along with its context. In its sample, this clonotype was seen many times. Its recognized antigen is unknown. Nothing much larger sits one base from this clone, and base qualities are not available. For repertoire sequencing, the TCR beta CDR3 regions were amplified from RNA transcripts. A first-round RT-PCR used HTBI primers with the Qiagen OneStep RT-PCR kit, followed by a second-round multiplex PCR, size selection and purification. The libraries underwent paired-end sequencing with 100 bp reads on an Illumina HiSeq2000. The study's own analysis went as follows. SOAPnuke was used to process the reads, removing any read that contained adapters or uncalled bases, had a mean Phred below 15, or lacked an exact match to the constant primer or identifier. COPE v1.2.5 was used to merge the high-quality paired reads. Each unique nucleotide sequence was defined as a clonotype, and clonotypes were aligned to IMGT TRB V, D and J references with MiTCR v1.1. Only V-J combinations with frequency above 0.0001 were analysed, covering approximately 99% of repertoires. For each V-J combination, a TCR clonal expansion and chaos score was defined as the ratio of F50 clonal expansion to chaos observed in the TCRdist matrix. Welch's t-statistics and random forest were used to reduce features to more than ten V-J combinations, which were fed into a naive Bayes classifier. The Morisita-Horn index was used to measure how similar the thyroid and blood repertoires were. Through fastp at Q25 and MiXCR, TCRdb rebuilt clones from the public reads, retaining in-frame beta chains. Every CDR3 protein is listed once, alongside the most common genes and DNA of its rows. TCRdb, rather than the study authors, made the V and J calls. Counted in this sample were about 420,000 distinct CDR3 sequences; under 25% of them appeared once. The ten most abundant clones make up under 3.5% of the sample.

A patient counted as having stable hyperthyroidism if there was no progression to ophthalmopathy within 18 months of follow-up. Hyperthyroidism patients were newly diagnosed, with disease duration under 2 months, and aged 18 to 65 years. Anyone with other autoimmune diseases, uncontrolled infections, pregnancy or lactation was excluded from the study. Diagnosis was based on clinical symptoms, serum thyroxine, TRAb, thyroid ultrasound and orbital computed tomography. Using Ficoll-Paque density gradient centrifugation, PBMCs were isolated from 9.5 to 10 ml of fresh peripheral blood. Trizol reagent was used to extract the total RNA, and its quality was then checked on an Agilent 2100 Bioanalyzer. This sample was taken from a study of Graves' ophthalmopathy and Graves' hyperthyroidism (dated by TCRdb to between 2017 and 2018). General notes on the study: Peripheral blood samples were taken at the time of initial diagnosis, before any treatment was given. To tell Graves' ophthalmopathy apart from Graves' hyperthyroidism, and to predict which patients would progress to ophthalmopathy, the study relied on TCR beta repertoire signatures. In total, 135 blood samples were TCR-sequenced: fewer than 50 ophthalmopathy, 75 hyperthyroidism and some 17 hyperthyroidism-to-ophthalmopathy patients. A discovery set of more than 90 patients (under 45 ophthalmopathy, approximately 58 stable hyperthyroidism) was enrolled to explore V-J signatures distinguishing ophthalmopathy from hyperthyroidism. An independent validation cohort comprised roughly 20 hyperthyroidism patients and around 16 patients who later progressed from hyperthyroidism to ophthalmopathy. T-cell repertoires of thyroid tissue and blood were compared in several hyperthyroidism patients. Following sample collection, hyperthyroidism patients were given methimazole at a starting dose of 30 mg daily, and ophthalmopathy patients were given high-dose intravenous methylprednisolone. The approximately 100 discovery patients were randomly divided into training and test sets at a 7:3 ratio. General study outcomes and caveats: In validation, the model predicted ophthalmopathy progression with nearly 71% sensitivity and less than 80% specificity; 12 predicted patients were CT-confirmed with GO in a median of approximately 6.5 months. No statistical method was used to set the sample size in advance, and the investigators knew which group each participant was assigned to. Ophthalmopathy was separated from stable hyperthyroidism by the 13-signature model with around 88% sensitivity and 81% to 84% specificity in cross-validation and with 80%/75% in the test set. Most of the expanded thyroid clonotypes with a frequency above 0.001 were also detected in blood, and it was suggested that the thyroid immune response may be reflected by blood repertoires.

The clonotype comes from a woman younger than 30 with stable Graves' hyperthyroidism. Donor details come from another sample of the same person, matched by shared clones. The sequenced sample was peripheral blood.

The DNA sequence follows: TGCAGTGCTAGAGATACGGGGACCTCCTACGAGCAGTACTTC. Protein translation: CSARDTGTSYEQYF. The chain is assembled from TRBV20-1 and TRBJ2-7; the D region is possibly TRBD1 or TRBD2, each matching across 5 bases. The CDR3 sequence holds 14 residues, the cysteine and phenylalanine included. Only the CDR3 portion is preserved as DNA: 42 bases, with reading frame beginning at the first base. V loses 0 bases, J loses 0 bases, and the germline ends lie 9 bases apart. CDR1 DFQATT and CDR2 SNEGSKA are derived from the germline V gene (reference sequence).